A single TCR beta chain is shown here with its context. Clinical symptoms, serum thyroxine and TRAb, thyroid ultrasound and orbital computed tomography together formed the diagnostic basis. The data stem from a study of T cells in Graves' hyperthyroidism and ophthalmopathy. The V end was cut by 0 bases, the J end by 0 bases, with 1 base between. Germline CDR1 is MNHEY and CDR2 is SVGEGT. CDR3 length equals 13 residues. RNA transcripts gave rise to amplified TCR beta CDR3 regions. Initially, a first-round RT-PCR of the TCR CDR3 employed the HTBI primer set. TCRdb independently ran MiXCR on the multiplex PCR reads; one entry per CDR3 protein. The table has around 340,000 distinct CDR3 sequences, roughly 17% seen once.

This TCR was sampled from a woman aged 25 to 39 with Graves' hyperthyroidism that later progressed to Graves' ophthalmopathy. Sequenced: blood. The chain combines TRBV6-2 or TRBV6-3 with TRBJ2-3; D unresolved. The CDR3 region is CASSYSSTDTQYF. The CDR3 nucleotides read TGTGCCAGCAGTTACTCTAGCACAGATACGCAGTATTTT.